This is a list of T cell receptor beta chains from one sample in a study of identical twins. TCRdb re-derived calls from the 5' RACE reads in MiXCR, one entry per CDR3 protein. Of roughly 700,000 distinct CDR3 sequences in the sample, more than 6.5% were seen once. This same sample was also taken into another study, of yellow fever vaccine responses in identical twins.

Sample: PBMCs. The source is a woman aged 18-29 years in good health. The CDR3 runs from the conserved cysteine through the conserved F or W. The D gene is left open where the match is weak. The size entry is marked missing in some rows and otherwise reads once, few, many or a size class.

d_gene: .; j_gene: TRBJ2-2; abundance: few; v_gene: TRBV7-8; CDR3nt: TGTGCCAGCAGCCCTATCGACGGGACCGGGGAGCTGTTTTTT; CDR3aa: CASSPIDGTGELFF
d_gene: .; j_gene: TRBJ2-7; abundance: few; v_gene: TRBV7-9; CDR3nt: TGTGCCAGCAGCATGACAGCTACCTACGAGCAGTACTTC; CDR3aa: CASSMTATYEQYF
d_gene: .; j_gene: TRBJ2-7; abundance: .; v_gene: TRBV6-2/TRBV6-3; CDR3nt: TGTGCCAGCAGACCTATAGTCGGGACCCCCTACGAGCAGTACTTC; CDR3aa: CASRPIVGTPYEQYF
d_gene: TRBD1; j_gene: TRBJ1-2; abundance: .; v_gene: TRBV7-2; CDR3nt: TGTGCCAGCAGCGAACGGACAGGGCTATATGGCTACACCTTC; CDR3aa: CASSERTGLYGYTF
d_gene: .; j_gene: TRBJ1-3; abundance: .; v_gene: TRBV7-2; CDR3nt: TGTGCCAGCAGCCTCGGACAATTAATGGCTGGAAACACCATATATTTT; CDR3aa: CASSLGQLMAGNTIYF
d_gene: .; j_gene: TRBJ1-2; abundance: .; v_gene: TRBV10-3; CDR3nt: TGTGCCATCAGTGGGACAGCCAACTATGGCTACACCTTC; CDR3aa: CAISGTANYGYTF
d_gene: .; j_gene: TRBJ2-4; abundance: .; v_gene: TRBV25-1; CDR3nt: TGTGCCAGCAGTGGCCTACAGGGAGGAAACATTCAGTACTTC; CDR3aa: CASSGLQGGNIQYF
d_gene: TRBD2; j_gene: TRBJ2-1; abundance: few; v_gene: TRBV6-2/TRBV6-3; CDR3nt: TGTGCCAGCAGTTATTTTAGCGGGGGGGCCCCGTTCGACAATGAGCAGTTCTTC; CDR3aa: CASSYFSGGAPFDNEQFF
d_gene: .; j_gene: TRBJ1-1; abundance: few; v_gene: TRBV25-1; CDR3nt: TGTGCCAGCAGGGCCCTGAGTTGGGGTGGAGCTTTCTTT; CDR3aa: CASRALSWGGAFF
d_gene: TRBD1; j_gene: TRBJ2-3; abundance: few; v_gene: TRBV29-1; CDR3nt: TGCAGCGTTGCACAGGGGGCGTCAAAAGGCACAGATACGCAGTATTTT; CDR3aa: CSVAQGASKGTDTQYF
d_gene: .; j_gene: TRBJ2-2; abundance: .; v_gene: TRBV21-1; CDR3nt: TGTGCCAGCAGAAATGACAGCAAGCGCGGGGAGCTGTTTTTT; CDR3aa: CASRNDSKRGELFF
d_gene: TRBD1; j_gene: TRBJ2-2; abundance: .; v_gene: TRBV7-2; CDR3nt: TGTGCCAGCAGACGGACAGGGGGGAACACCGGGGAGCTGTTTTTT; CDR3aa: CASRRTGGNTGELFF
d_gene: .; j_gene: TRBJ2-3; abundance: few; v_gene: TRBV20-1; CDR3nt: TGCAGTGCTAGAGGGCTAGTCCCAGATACGCAGTATTTT; CDR3aa: CSARGLVPDTQYF
d_gene: .; j_gene: TRBJ1-5; abundance: few; v_gene: TRBV7-9; CDR3nt: TGTGCCAGCGGTCACGAAGAGGGCAATCAGCCCCAGCATTTT; CDR3aa: CASGHEEGNQPQHF
d_gene: TRBD1; j_gene: TRBJ2-5; abundance: few; v_gene: TRBV27; CDR3nt: TGTGCCAGCAGTCCGGGGCAGACAGGGGGAGAGACCCAGTACTTC; CDR3aa: CASSPGQTGGETQYF
d_gene: TRBD2; j_gene: TRBJ2-2; abundance: many; v_gene: TRBV3-1; CDR3nt: TGTGCCAGCAGCCTCCCCCGGGGAGGGGCGAGTACCGGGGAGCTGTTTTTT; CDR3aa: CASSLPRGGASTGELFF
d_gene: .; j_gene: TRBJ2-2; abundance: many; v_gene: TRBV7-3; CDR3nt: TGTGCCAGCAAAGGCCCGAACACCGGGGAGCTGTTTTTT; CDR3aa: CASKGPNTGELFF
d_gene: TRBD1; j_gene: TRBJ2-4; abundance: few; v_gene: TRBV4-3; CDR3nt: TGCGCCAGCAGCCAAGATCAATCATCGGACAGGGGGGACATTCAGTACTTC; CDR3aa: CASSQDQSSDRGDIQYF
d_gene: .; j_gene: TRBJ1-1; abundance: few; v_gene: TRBV2; CDR3nt: TGTGCCAGCAGTCGGGGGTCGGCGAACACTGAAGCTTTCTTT; CDR3aa: CASSRGSANTEAFF
d_gene: TRBD2; j_gene: TRBJ2-1; abundance: few; v_gene: TRBV5-1; CDR3nt: TGCGCCAGCAAACCAACGGGAGGGTCCTACAATGAGCAGTTCTTC; CDR3aa: CASKPTGGSYNEQFF
d_gene: TRBD1; j_gene: TRBJ2-7; abundance: .; v_gene: TRBV20-1; CDR3nt: TGCAGTGCTAGAGAGCCCAGGACAGGGGGTCCGTACGAGCAGTACTTC; CDR3aa: CSAREPRTGGPYEQYF
d_gene: .; j_gene: TRBJ1-1; abundance: .; v_gene: TRBV29-1; CDR3nt: TGCAGCGTTGAAGAGGGCGGGAAAGCTTTCTTT; CDR3aa: CSVEEGGKAFF
d_gene: .; j_gene: TRBJ1-2; abundance: .; v_gene: TRBV5-6; CDR3nt: TGTGCCAGCAGCCTAGGACAGCTAGCTAACTATGGCTACACCTTC; CDR3aa: CASSLGQLANYGYTF
d_gene: TRBD1; j_gene: TRBJ1-1; abundance: .; v_gene: TRBV7-9; CDR3nt: TGTGCCAGCAGTAATGCAGGGGGAACTGAAGCTTTCTTT; CDR3aa: CASSNAGGTEAFF
d_gene: .; j_gene: TRBJ2-2; abundance: .; v_gene: TRBV10-3; CDR3nt: TGTGCCATCCGCTCCGACGGAAACACCGGGGAGCTGTTTTTT; CDR3aa: CAIRSDGNTGELFF
d_gene: .; j_gene: TRBJ1-1; abundance: few; v_gene: TRBV5-1; CDR3nt: TGCGCCAGCAGCTTGACAGGGTGGGACACTGAAGCTTTCTTT; CDR3aa: CASSLTGWDTEAFF
d_gene: .; j_gene: TRBJ1-1; abundance: few; v_gene: TRBV3-1; CDR3nt: TGTGCCAGCAGCCAAATAGGGGTGCGCACTGAAGCTTTCTTT; CDR3aa: CASSQIGVRTEAFF
d_gene: .; j_gene: TRBJ2-5; abundance: .; v_gene: TRBV20-1; CDR3nt: TGCAGTACTTACAGGGCCCCGGAGACCCAGTACTTC; CDR3aa: CSTYRAPETQYF
d_gene: TRBD2; j_gene: TRBJ2-7; abundance: few; v_gene: TRBV28; CDR3nt: TGTGCCAGCAGTTCTCTAGCGGGACTATACGAGCAGTACTTC; CDR3aa: CASSSLAGLYEQYF
d_gene: .; j_gene: TRBJ2-7; abundance: .; v_gene: TRBV27; CDR3nt: TGTGCCAGCAGTCCGACTGAAGACTACGAGCAGTACTTC; CDR3aa: CASSPTEDYEQYF
d_gene: TRBD2; j_gene: TRBJ2-2; abundance: .; v_gene: TRBV30; CDR3nt: TGTGCCTGGAGGAAACTTCGCGGGACTAGCGTCAGGGAGCTGTTTTTT; CDR3aa: CAWRKLRGTSVRELFF
d_gene: TRBD1; j_gene: TRBJ2-2; abundance: .; v_gene: TRBV6-4; CDR3nt: TGTGTCGGTGGGGACAGAAGAAACACCGGGGAGCTGTTTTTT; CDR3aa: CVGGDRRNTGELFF
d_gene: .; j_gene: TRBJ2-1; abundance: few; v_gene: TRBV9; CDR3nt: TGTGCCAGCAGCCCCCAGGGTTTTGGTGAGCAGTTCTTC; CDR3aa: CASSPQGFGEQFF
d_gene: .; j_gene: TRBJ2-7; abundance: .; v_gene: TRBV14; CDR3nt: TGTGCCAGCAGCCATCTCTACGAGCAGTACTTC; CDR3aa: CASSHLYEQYF
d_gene: .; j_gene: TRBJ2-1; abundance: many; v_gene: TRBV12-3/TRBV12-4; CDR3nt: TGTGCCAGCAGTTTTGCGAACCCAGCTGAGCAGTTCTTC; CDR3aa: CASSFANPAEQFF
d_gene: .; j_gene: TRBJ1-1; abundance: few; v_gene: TRBV5-1; CDR3nt: TGCGCCAGCAGCTTGAGGGTGGCCGCCACTGAAGCTTTCTTT; CDR3aa: CASSLRVAATEAFF
d_gene: TRBD1; j_gene: TRBJ2-7; abundance: .; v_gene: TRBV28; CDR3nt: TGTGCCAGCAGTTCTGGGACAGGGCATACGTCGTACGAGCAGTACTTC; CDR3aa: CASSSGTGHTSYEQYF
d_gene: .; j_gene: TRBJ2-4; abundance: .; v_gene: TRBV19; CDR3nt: TGTGCCAGTAGGGACAGATCCGAAAACATTCAGTACTTC; CDR3aa: CASRDRSENIQYF
d_gene: .; j_gene: TRBJ2-5; abundance: few; v_gene: TRBV18; CDR3nt: TGTGCCAGCTCACCCCTTTCCTCCGAGACCCAGTACTTC; CDR3aa: CASSPLSSETQYF
d_gene: .; j_gene: TRBJ1-1; abundance: .; v_gene: TRBV7-3; CDR3nt: TGTGCCAGCAGCTTAACGAGGGGAACGAACACTGAAGCTTTCTTT; CDR3aa: CASSLTRGTNTEAFF
d_gene: TRBD2; j_gene: TRBJ2-1; abundance: many; v_gene: TRBV7-6; CDR3nt: TGTGCCAGCAGCTTGGGAGTCGGCGGGGGGCTTGAGCAGTTCTTC; CDR3aa: CASSLGVGGGLEQFF
d_gene: TRBD1; j_gene: TRBJ2-5; abundance: few; v_gene: TRBV11-2; CDR3nt: TGTGCCAGCAGCTTAGTTCGGGGACAGGGTCGCGAGACCCAGTACTTC; CDR3aa: CASSLVRGQGRETQYF
d_gene: .; j_gene: TRBJ2-1; abundance: many; v_gene: TRBV29-1; CDR3nt: TGCAGCGTTGAAGGTTCCTACAATGAGCAGTTCTTC; CDR3aa: CSVEGSYNEQFF
d_gene: TRBD1; j_gene: TRBJ2-5; abundance: .; v_gene: TRBV27; CDR3nt: TGTGCCAGCAGTGGGACAGGGGCAGCTCAAGAGACCCAGTACTTC; CDR3aa: CASSGTGAAQETQYF
d_gene: TRBD1; j_gene: TRBJ2-7; abundance: .; v_gene: TRBV27; CDR3nt: TGTGCCAGCAGTTGGGGGACAGGGGGGCCCTACGAGCAGTACTTC; CDR3aa: CASSWGTGGPYEQYF
d_gene: .; j_gene: TRBJ2-3; abundance: .; v_gene: TRBV28; CDR3nt: TGTGCCAGCAGTTTTCGGAGGCTTTCAGATACGCAGTATTTT; CDR3aa: CASSFRRLSDTQYF
d_gene: .; j_gene: TRBJ2-5; abundance: .; v_gene: TRBV24-1; CDR3nt: TGTGCCACCAGTGCGGTAGGGGGGCCCCCGCGGGACCAAGAGACCCAGTACTTC; CDR3aa: CATSAVGGPPRDQETQYF
d_gene: TRBD2; j_gene: TRBJ2-1; abundance: many; v_gene: TRBV5-1; CDR3nt: TGCGCCAGCAGCTGGCCCGGGGGGAGCTCCTACAATGAGCAGTTCTTC; CDR3aa: CASSWPGGSSYNEQFF
d_gene: .; j_gene: TRBJ1-4; abundance: .; v_gene: TRBV7-9; CDR3nt: TGTGCCAGCAGCCCACCCGCGGCGGCTGTTGGAAAACTGTTTTTT; CDR3aa: CASSPPAAAVGKLFF
d_gene: .; j_gene: TRBJ2-3; abundance: .; v_gene: TRBV24-1; CDR3nt: TGTGCCACCGCGGGGCATAGGAGCACAGATACGCAGTATTTT; CDR3aa: CATAGHRSTDTQYF